This paragraph covers one TCR beta chain sequence. The antigen remains unidentified. Participants who had HIV were, without exception, treated in the United States. Specimens carried about 0.95-11 million cryopreserved PBMC before DNA extraction. The source of the sample is a study of long-term antiretroviral therapy in people with HIV. General observations from the study: ART was followed by higher diversity that remained below transplant donor controls.

Survey-level immunoSEQ v3.0 assays were run. Data came from immunoSEQ multiplex PCR; TCRdb stores just in-frame clones and leaves some out. The sample consists of 29,000 or so clones, 90% to 95% of them appearing once. CDR3 length: 13 amino acids. Deletions cut 0 bases from V and 4 bases from J, with 7 bases between. The V gene's germline CDR1 is SGHRS and CDR2 YFSETQ. The origin of this receptor is a middle-aged man with HIV. The chain uses TRBV5-1 and TRBJ1-2; D is unclear. The specimen was unsorted PBMCs, collected more than 7.3 years after starting antiretroviral therapy. The CDR3 loop is CASSLEGGYGYTF. The CDR3 DNA is TGCGCCAGCAGCTTGGAGGGTGGCTATGGCTACACCTTC.